The 21 T cell receptor beta chains presented below share a single source sample, sequenced in a study of identical twins. MiXCR, applied by TCRdb to the 5' RACE reads, yields one record per CDR3 protein. The sample lists 350,000 to 500,000 distinct CDR3 sequences, approximately 18% occurring once. The specimen was naive T cells sorted from blood. The receptors were gathered from a man in his forties or fifties in good health.

This clonotype occurred a few times. The rearrangement links TRBV10-3 to TRBJ1-6, with D perhaps TRBD1 (5 bases). Germline assignment: CDR1 ENHRY and CDR2 SYGVKD. Trimming took 2 bases from V and 5 from J, leaving 13 bases between them. The CDR3 has 16 residues. The CDR3 loop reads CAISEVGGTNNSPLHF. The CDR3 DNA reads as TGTGCCATCAGTGAGGTTGGTGGGACGAATAATTCACCCCTCCACTTT.

This clonotype turned up a few times. This chain uses TRBV3-1 with TRBJ2-7; 11 bases map to TRBD1. Germline assignment: CDR1 LGHDT and CDR2 YNNKEL (reference sequence). V dropped 1 base and J dropped 8; count of bases not matched to a gene: 7. This CDR3 region has 15 residues. CDR3 in amino acids: CASSQAGTGGFQQYF. CDR3 sequence (DNA): TGTGCCAGCAGCCAAGCAGGGACAGGGGGTTTCCAGCAGTACTTC.

The chain employs TRBV7-9 and TRBJ2-1, with D possibly called TRBD1 or TRBD2 (5 bases each). The V gene's germline CDR1 is SEHNR and CDR2 FQNEAQ (reference sequence). The germline V and J ends were trimmed by 4 bases and 7 bases, with 17 bases remaining between them. This CDR3 spans 15 amino acids. CDR3 DNA sequence: TGTGCCAGCAGCTGGGGGAGTCTAGTCGGAAATGAGCAGTTCTTC. Its translation: CASSWGSLVGNEQFF. The variable domain in full, completed from reference TRBV7-9 and TRBJ2-1, reads DTGVSQNPRHKITKRGQNVTFRCDPISEHNRLYWYRQTLGQGPEFLTYFQNEAQLEKSRLLSDRFSAERPKGSFSTLEIQRTEQGDSAMYLCASSWGSLVGNEQFFGPGTRLTVL.

This rearrangement joins TRBV25-1 to TRBJ2-7, with TRBD2 matching over 7 bases. The length of the CDR3 is 12 residues. The trim removed 6 bases at V and 3 bases at J, leaving 2 bases unmatched. The V gene's germline CDR1 is MGHDK and CDR2 SYGVNS. CDR3 loop: CASRGGYYEQYF. The CDR3 nucleotides are TGTGCCAGCAGGGGGGGGTACTACGAGCAGTACTTC.

This clonotype was seen a handful of times. V usage is TRBV5-1 and J usage is TRBJ2-3, with a possible D match to TRBD1 (6 bases). Germline V lookup: CDR1 SGHRS, CDR2 YFSETQ. Trimming took off 0 bases at V and 5 bases at J, with 13 bases between the two ends. This CDR3 contains 15 residues. CDR3 DNA: TGCGCCAGCAGCTTGGGACAGGCCCGGGGAGATACGCAGTATTTT. The encoded protein is CASSLGQARGDTQYF.

The chain has TRBV20-1 and TRBJ2-5, with D possibly matching TRBD1 (5 bases). The CDR3 spans 13 residues. Germline lookup yields CDR1 DFQATT and CDR2 SNEGSKA (reference sequence). The V end was cut by 6 bases, the J end by 3 bases, with 14 bases between. CDR3: CSAQGVPKETQYF. Written as DNA, the CDR3 is TGCAGTGCACAAGGGGTCCCAAAAGAGACCCAGTACTTC.

In nucleotides, the CDR3 is TGTGCCAGCAGCCCGTACTCAGGGGCCCGCGGTGGCTACACCTTC. Protein product: CASSPYSGARGGYTF. The V and J genes are TRBV7-6 and TRBJ1-2, with D perhaps TRBD1 (6 bases). The ends were cut back, 5 bases at V and 7 bases at J, with 20 bases in the middle. The CDR3 runs 15 residues. Germline loops: CDR1 SGHVS, CDR2 FNYEAQ.

This clonotype was detected a few times. The chain employs TRBV24-1 and TRBJ1-1; 11 nucleotides agree with TRBD1. Germline values: CDR1 KGHDR, CDR2 SFDVKD. V shed 1 base and J 10 bases; nucleotides not matched to a gene: 4. The CDR3 spans 14 residues. The CDR3 here is CATSDFAGTGGAFF. The DNA for the CDR3 is TGTGCCACCAGTGATTTCGCCGGGACAGGGGGAGCTTTCTTT.

This clonotype was seen at least ten times. This chain uses TRBV10-3 with TRBJ2-5; 14 bases match TRBD2. The CDR3 consists of 17 residues. V shed 4 bases, J shed 3 bases, and the junction held 7 bases outside the gene matches. The germline gives CDR1 ENHRY, CDR2 SYGVKD. CDR3 residues: CAISASSGLAGEETQYF. CDR3 DNA sequence: TGTGCCATCAGTGCGAGTTCGGGACTAGCGGGAGAAGAGACCCAGTACTTC.

The chain couples TRBV14 to TRBJ2-1; D is ambiguous. CDR3 length equals 14 residues. V lost 1 base to trimming and J lost 7 bases, with 11 bases between them. Germline CDR1 is SGHDN and CDR2 is FVKESK. As DNA, the CDR3 is TGTGCCAGCAGCCAAGTTTCCCCGTGGAATGAGCAGTTCTTC. The encoded protein is CASSQVSPWNEQFF. The whole variable domain, remainder taken from reference TRBV14 and TRBJ2-1, is EAGVTQFPSHSVIEKGQTVTLRCDPISGHDNLYWYRRVMGKEIKFLLHFVKESKQDESGMPNNRFLAERTGGTYSTLKVQPAELEDSGVYFCASSQVSPWNEQFFGPGTRLTVL.

The V and J genes are TRBV5-1 and TRBJ2-5, with 7 bases aligning to TRBD1. The length of the CDR3 is 13 residues. Trimming cost V 5 bases and J 5 bases; bases outside gene matches: 6. Germline loops: CDR1 SGHRS, CDR2 YFSETQ. The CDR3 DNA follows: TGCGCCAGCAGAGATACAGGGGACGAGACCCAGTACTTC. Its translation: CASRDTGDETQYF. Based on the CDR3 plus reference TRBV5-1 and TRBJ2-5, the full variable domain is KAGVTQTPRYLIKTRGQQVTLSCSPISGHRSVSWYQQTPGQGLQFLFEYFSETQRNKGNFPGRFSGRQFSNSRSEMNVSTLELGDSALYLCASRDTGDETQYFGPGTRLLVL.

The chain is built from TRBV9 and TRBJ1-2; D ambiguous. Germline V CDR1 and CDR2: SGDLS, YYNGEE. The CDR3 is made up of 13 amino acids. Trimming removed 4 bases from V and 2 bases from J, with 9 bases in between. CDR3 DNA: TGTGCCAGCAGCTCGAGTATAAACTATGGCTACACCTTC. The encoded protein is CASSSSINYGYTF.

This clonotype was detected many times. Here the CDR3 reads CASGGGVAYNEQFF. CDR3 sequence (DNA): TGTGCCAGCGGGGGCGGTGTCGCCTACAATGAGCAGTTCTTC. V and J are TRBV9 and TRBJ2-1, with a weak D call TRBD1 (6 bases). CDR1 SGDLS and CDR2 YYNGEE come from the germline V gene. V lost 7 bases and J lost 2, with 13 bases in between. The CDR3 is 14 residues long. Variable domain in full (rest from reference TRBV9 and TRBJ2-1): DSGVTQTPKHLITATGQRVTLRCSPRSGDLSVYWYQQSLDQGLQFLIQYYNGEERAKGNILERFSAQQFPDLHSELNLSSLELGDSALYFCASGGGVAYNEQFFGPGTRLTVL.

At least ten counts were recorded for this clonotype. The genes are TRBV12-3 or TRBV12-4 and TRBJ2-5; D may be TRBD2 (5 bases). Between the trimmed V and J ends, which lost 3 bases and 3 bases, there was a span of 8 bases. CDR3 length: 13 amino acids. As DNA, the CDR3 is TGTGCCAGCAGTTTGTACGGGGAAGAGACCCAGTACTTC. Translated, it gives CASSLYGEETQYF.

This clonotype was counted only a few times. J is TRBJ1-2 and V is TRBV4-2, with D tentatively TRBD1 (6 bases). Trimming removed 1 base from V and 6 bases from J, with 18 bases in between. Germline lookup yields CDR1 LGHNA and CDR2 YNFKEQ. The CDR3 runs 16 residues. CDR3 amino acids: CASSQAQTLGGNGYTF. The CDR3 DNA sequence: TGTGCCAGCAGCCAAGCTCAAACGTTAGGGGGAAATGGCTACACCTTC.

The J gene is TRBJ1-3, the V gene TRBV12-5; D possibly corresponds to TRBD1 (6 bases). V lost 1 base, J lost 4 bases, and 11 bases lay in between. The CDR3 covers 15 residues. The germline gives CDR1 LGHNT, CDR2 FRNRAP. As DNA, the CDR3 is TGTGCTAGTGGTTTGGACAGGGTGGGAGGAAACACCATATATTTT. Encoded protein: CASGLDRVGGNTIYF.

This clonotype was counted only a few times. This chain joins TRBV7-2 and TRBJ2-5; 13 nucleotides line up with TRBD2. CDR3 length: 16 residues. The V gene end was trimmed by 2 bases and the J gene end by 2 bases; junction bases not matched to a gene: 2. The V gene's germline CDR1 is SGHTA and CDR2 FQGNSA. The CDR3 DNA is TGTGCCAGCAGCTTACTGGGACTAGCGGGGCAAGAGACCCAGTACTTC. Its protein is CASSLLGLAGQETQYF.

This chain joins TRBV4-1 and TRBJ2-3; no firm D call. The CDR3 extends over 14 amino acids. Trimming took 0 bases from V and 4 from J, leaving 8 bases between them. CDR1 and CDR2 from the germline V gene are MGHRA and YSYEKL. DNA for the CDR3: TGCGCCAGCAGCCAAGATCGGCTACCAGATACGCAGTATTTT. This gives the protein CASSQDRLPDTQYF.

This clonotype was counted many times. The chain links TRBV7-2 to TRBJ2-1, with D maybe TRBD1 (6 bases). The CDR3 has 14 amino acids. CDR1 is SGHTA and CDR2 is FQGNSA in the germline V gene. V lost 5 bases and J 8 bases, leaving 16 bases between the germline ends. This CDR3 is CASSGWDKEYEQFF. CDR3 sequence (DNA): TGTGCCAGCAGCGGATGGGACAAGGAATATGAGCAGTTCTTC.

In its sample, this clonotype was seen many times. Here the CDR3 DNA reads TGTGCCAGCAGCTCCGGGACAGGTCCGAACTACGAGCAGTACTTC. It yields the protein CASSSGTGPNYEQYF. The chain has TRBV12-3 or TRBV12-4 and TRBJ2-7; 8 nucleotides match TRBD1. The V gene end was trimmed by 6 bases and the J gene end by 3 bases; junction bases not matched to a gene: 10. CDR3 length equals 15 residues.

This clonotype was observed a handful of times. The chain recombines TRBV12-3 or TRBV12-4 with TRBJ2-6; D not certain. CDR3 size: 15 residues. With 2 bases removed from V and 0 bases from J, the gap between germline ends came to 5 bases. Here the CDR3 DNA reads TGTGCCAGCAGTTTACGGACCTCTGGGGCCAACGTCCTGACTTTC. Its protein is CASSLRTSGANVLTF.